These 2 T cell receptor beta chains originate from one sample sequenced in a study of beta chain features in type 1 diabetes. What was sequenced were expressed TCRB transcripts, since all of the isolated RNA had been reverse transcribed. Only in-frame clones appear in the TCRdb table, and some are missing; sequencing was by immunoSEQ multiplex PCR. The repertoire consists of 330,000 or so clones, with around 13% occurring once and the leading ten covering around 7%. The sequencing input was central memory CD4+ T cells from blood. The receptors stem from a man in his thirties or forties in good health.

The chain has TRBV5-4 and TRBJ1-1; 7 positions match TRBD1. CDR1 and CDR2 (germline): SGHNT, YYREEE (reference sequence). The CDR3 covers 17 residues. V was clipped by 4 bases and J by 0 bases; unmatched bases: 12. In DNA form, the CDR3 reads TGTGCCAGCAGCACAAAAACAGGGGTTATGATGAACACTGAAGCTTTCTTT. Encoded protein: CASSTKTGVMMNTEAFF. Full variable domain (rest looked up from reference TRBV5-4 and TRBJ1-1): ETGVTQSPTHLIKTRGQQVTLRCSSQSGHNTVSWYQQALGQGPQFIFQYYREEENGRGNFPPRFSGLQFPNYSSELNVNALELDDSALYLCASSTKTGVMMNTEAFFGQGTRLTVV.

This clone has at least ten counts. The DNA for the CDR3 is TGCGCCAGCAGTCCGGCGGGGCAGCTAGCCAAAAACATTCAGTACTTC. This encodes CASSPAGQLAKNIQYF. This chain links TRBV23-1 with TRBJ2-4, with D tentatively TRBD2 (6 bases). TRBV23-1 is designated an ORF whose function remains uncertain. V dropped 4 bases and J dropped 0 bases, with 13 bases sitting between them. This CDR3 spans 16 amino acids.